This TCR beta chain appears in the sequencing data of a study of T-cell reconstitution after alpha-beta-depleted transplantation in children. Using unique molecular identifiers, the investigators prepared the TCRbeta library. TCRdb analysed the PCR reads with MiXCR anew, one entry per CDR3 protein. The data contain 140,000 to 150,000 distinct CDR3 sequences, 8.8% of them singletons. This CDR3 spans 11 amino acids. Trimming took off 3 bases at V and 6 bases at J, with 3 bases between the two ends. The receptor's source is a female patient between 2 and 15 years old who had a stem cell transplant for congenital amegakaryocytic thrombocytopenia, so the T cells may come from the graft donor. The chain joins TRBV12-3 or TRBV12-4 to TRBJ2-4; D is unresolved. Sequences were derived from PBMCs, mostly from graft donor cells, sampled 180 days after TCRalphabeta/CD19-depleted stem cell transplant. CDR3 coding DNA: TGTGCCAGCAGTTTCCTAAACATTCAGTACTTC. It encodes CASSFLNIQYF.